This T cell receptor (beta chain) is from a study of Graves' ophthalmopathy and Graves' hyperthyroidism. Regarding the study as a whole: Sensitivity of 87.88% and specificity of 70% to 84% were achieved when a 13-signature model separated ophthalmopathy from stable hyperthyroidism. Most thyroid-expanded clonotypes exceeding 0.001 frequency were also found in blood.

The CDR3 covers 15 residues. V gave up 0 bases and J gave up 3 bases, with 14 bases separating them. Germline CDR1 and CDR2: DFQATT and SNEGSKA (reference sequence). Amplifying from RNA transcripts, the study obtained TCR beta CDR3 regions. RT-PCR was first run with HTBI primers, then multiplex PCR in a second round. MiXCR, run by TCRdb on the multiplex PCR reads, gives a single entry per CDR3 protein. The data show about 230,000 distinct CDR3 sequences, with 45% to 55% seen just once and around 47% held by the top ten. A note on this clonotype: Its antigen is not known.

For donors with ophthalmopathy, the disease showed moderate-to-severe activity, reached CAS ≥3 and NOSPECS ≥4, and had lasted under 3 months. The authors used Ficoll-Paque density gradient centrifugation to separate PBMCs. The input was around 9.9 ml of fresh peripheral blood. The chain couples TRBV20-1 to TRBJ1-2; no firm D call. This sequence originates from an adult man with Graves' ophthalmopathy. Sequencing used peripheral blood. The CDR3 bases are TGCAGTGCTAGAGATCAAGGCAGTAAAGACTATGGCTACACCTTC. Its protein product is CSARDQGSKDYGYTF.